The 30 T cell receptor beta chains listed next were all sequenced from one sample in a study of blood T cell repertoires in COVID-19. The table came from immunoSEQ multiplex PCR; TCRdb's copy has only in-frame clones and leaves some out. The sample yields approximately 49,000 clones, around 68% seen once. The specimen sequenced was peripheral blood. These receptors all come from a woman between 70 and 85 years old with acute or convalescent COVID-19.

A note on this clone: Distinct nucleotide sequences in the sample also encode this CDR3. CDR3: CASSLGLAGAYEQYF. For the CDR3, the DNA is TGTGCCAGCAGCTTGGGTCTAGCGGGAGCCTACGAGCAGTACTTC. The gene calls are TRBV5-4 and TRBJ2-7; TRBD2 matches 10 bases. This CDR3 comprises 15 residues. CDR1 and CDR2 (germline): SGHNT, YYREEE (reference sequence). With 0 bases clipped from V and 2 bases from J, the junction kept 2 bases outside the gene matches.

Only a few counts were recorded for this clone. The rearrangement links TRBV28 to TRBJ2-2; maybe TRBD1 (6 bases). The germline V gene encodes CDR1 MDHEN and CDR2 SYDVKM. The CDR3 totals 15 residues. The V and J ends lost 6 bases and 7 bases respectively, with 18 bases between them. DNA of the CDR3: TGTGCCAGCAGCCCGGACAGAGACTGGAACGGGGAGCTGTTTTTT. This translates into CASSPDRDWNGELFF.

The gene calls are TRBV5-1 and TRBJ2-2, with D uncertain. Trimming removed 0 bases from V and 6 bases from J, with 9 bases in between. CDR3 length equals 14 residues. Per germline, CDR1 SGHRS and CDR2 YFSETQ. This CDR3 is CASSLGNTAGELFF. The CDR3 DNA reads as TGCGCCAGCAGCTTGGGCAATACGGCCGGGGAGCTGTTTTTT.

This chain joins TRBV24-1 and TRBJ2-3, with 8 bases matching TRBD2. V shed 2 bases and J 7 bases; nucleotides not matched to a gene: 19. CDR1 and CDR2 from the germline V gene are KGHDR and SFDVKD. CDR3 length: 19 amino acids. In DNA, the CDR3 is TGTGCCACCAGTGATTCCGCTTCTCATAGCGGGACCACCCGCAATACGCAGTATTTT. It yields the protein CATSDSASHSGTTRNTQYF.

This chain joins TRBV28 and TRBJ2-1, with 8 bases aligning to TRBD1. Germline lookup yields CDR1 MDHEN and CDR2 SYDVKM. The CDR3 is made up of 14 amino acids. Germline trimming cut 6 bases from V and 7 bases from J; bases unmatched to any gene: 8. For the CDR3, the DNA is TGTGCCAGCAGCCCTGGGACAGGCCCAAATGAGCAGTTCTTC. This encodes CASSPGTGPNEQFF.

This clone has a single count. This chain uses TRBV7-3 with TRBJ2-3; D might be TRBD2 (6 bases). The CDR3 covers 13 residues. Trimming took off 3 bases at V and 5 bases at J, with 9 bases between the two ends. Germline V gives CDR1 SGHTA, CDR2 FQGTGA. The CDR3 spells CASSLVGGDTQYF. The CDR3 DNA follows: TGTGCCAGCAGCTTGGTGGGGGGAGATACGCAGTATTTT.

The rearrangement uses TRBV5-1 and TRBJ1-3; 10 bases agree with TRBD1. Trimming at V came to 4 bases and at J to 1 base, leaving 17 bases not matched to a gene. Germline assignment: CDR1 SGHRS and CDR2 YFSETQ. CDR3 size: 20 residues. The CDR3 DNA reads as TGCGCCAGCAGCGGGGTCACTCCCGGGACAGGGGTTGGGTCTGGAAACACCATATATTTT. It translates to CASSGVTPGTGVGSGNTIYF.

CDR3 nucleotides: TGTGCCAGCATCCTGCAGGGGGCCGACACTGAAGCTTTCTTT. It translates to CASILQGADTEAFF. The chain combines TRBV3-1 (or the pseudogene TRBV3-2) with TRBJ1-1; 8 positions match TRBD1. This CDR3 spans 14 amino acids. Germline V gene data show CDR1 as LGHDT and CDR2 as YNNKEL (reference sequence). V was pared by 7 bases and J by 3 bases, with 7 bases of the junction left unmatched.

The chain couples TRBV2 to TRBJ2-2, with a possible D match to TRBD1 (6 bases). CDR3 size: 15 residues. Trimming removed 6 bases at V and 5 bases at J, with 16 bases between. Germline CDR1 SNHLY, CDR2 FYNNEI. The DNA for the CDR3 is TGTGCCAGCAGCGACACGCCAGGGGTGACCGGGGAGCTGTTTTTT. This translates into CASSDTPGVTGELFF.

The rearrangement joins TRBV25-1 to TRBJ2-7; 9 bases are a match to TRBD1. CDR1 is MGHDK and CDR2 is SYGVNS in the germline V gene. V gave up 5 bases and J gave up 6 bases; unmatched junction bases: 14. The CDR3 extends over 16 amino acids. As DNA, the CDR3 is TGTGCCAGCAGTACTACCTCCGGGACAGGGCTTTCCGAGCAGTACTTC. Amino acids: CASSTTSGTGLSEQYF.

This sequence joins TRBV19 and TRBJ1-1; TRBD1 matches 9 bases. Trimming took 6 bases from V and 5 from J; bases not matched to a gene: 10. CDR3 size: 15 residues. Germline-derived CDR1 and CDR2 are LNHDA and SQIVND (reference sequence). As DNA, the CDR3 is TGTGCCAGTAGATTTGAGGGACAGGGATTTACTGAAGCTTTCTTT. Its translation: CASRFEGQGFTEAFF.

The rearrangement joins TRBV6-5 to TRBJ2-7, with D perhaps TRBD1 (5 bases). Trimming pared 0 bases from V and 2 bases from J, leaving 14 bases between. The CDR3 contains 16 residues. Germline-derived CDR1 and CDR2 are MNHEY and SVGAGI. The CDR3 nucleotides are TGTGCCAGCAGTTACTCGGACAAGGGCAGGGCCTACGAGCAGTACTTC. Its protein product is CASSYSDKGRAYEQYF.

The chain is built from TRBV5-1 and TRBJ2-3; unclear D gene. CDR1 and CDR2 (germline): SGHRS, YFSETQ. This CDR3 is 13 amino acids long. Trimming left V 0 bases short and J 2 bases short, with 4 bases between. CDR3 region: CASSLDNTDTQYF. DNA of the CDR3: TGCGCCAGCAGCTTGGACAACACAGATACGCAGTATTTT.

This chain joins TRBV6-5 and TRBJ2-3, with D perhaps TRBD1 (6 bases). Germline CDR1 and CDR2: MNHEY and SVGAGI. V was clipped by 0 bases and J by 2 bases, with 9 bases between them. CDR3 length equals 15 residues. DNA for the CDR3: TGTGCCAGCAGTTACTCGTGGGGGCCCACAGATACGCAGTATTTT. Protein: CASSYSWGPTDTQYF.

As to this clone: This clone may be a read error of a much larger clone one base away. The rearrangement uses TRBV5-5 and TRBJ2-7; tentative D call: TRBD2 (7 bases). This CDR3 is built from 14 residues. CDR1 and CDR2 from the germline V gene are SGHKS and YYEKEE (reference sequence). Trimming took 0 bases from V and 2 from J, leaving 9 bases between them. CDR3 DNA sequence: TGTGCCAGCAGCTTGGAGGGGGGGCCCTACGAGCAGTACTTC. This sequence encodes CASSLEGGPYEQYF.

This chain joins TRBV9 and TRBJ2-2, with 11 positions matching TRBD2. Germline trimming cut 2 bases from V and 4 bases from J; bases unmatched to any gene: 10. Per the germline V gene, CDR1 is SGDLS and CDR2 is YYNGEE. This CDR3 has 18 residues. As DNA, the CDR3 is TGTGCCAGCAGCGTGGGGTTAGCGGGGGGGCAGGGCACCGGGGAGCTGTTTTTT. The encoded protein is CASSVGLAGGQGTGELFF.

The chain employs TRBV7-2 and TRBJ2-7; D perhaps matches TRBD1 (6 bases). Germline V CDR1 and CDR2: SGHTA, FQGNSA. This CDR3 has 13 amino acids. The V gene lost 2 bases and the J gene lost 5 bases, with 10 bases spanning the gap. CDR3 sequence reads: CASSLQGLDEQYF. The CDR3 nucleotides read TGTGCCAGCAGCTTACAGGGGTTAGACGAGCAGTACTTC. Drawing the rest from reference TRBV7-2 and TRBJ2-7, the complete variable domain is GAGVSQSPSNKVTEKGKDVELRCDPISGHTALYWYRQSLGQGLEFLIYFQGNSAPDKSGLPSDRFSAERTGGSVSTLTIQRTQQEDSAVYLCASSLQGLDEQYFGPGTRLTVT.

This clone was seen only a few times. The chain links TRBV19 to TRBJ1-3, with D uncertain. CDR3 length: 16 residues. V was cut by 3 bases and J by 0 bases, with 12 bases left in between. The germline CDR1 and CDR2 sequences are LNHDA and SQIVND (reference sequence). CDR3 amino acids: CASSIPASSSGNTIYF. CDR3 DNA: TGTGCCAGTAGTATCCCCGCTTCGAGCTCTGGAAACACCATATATTTT.

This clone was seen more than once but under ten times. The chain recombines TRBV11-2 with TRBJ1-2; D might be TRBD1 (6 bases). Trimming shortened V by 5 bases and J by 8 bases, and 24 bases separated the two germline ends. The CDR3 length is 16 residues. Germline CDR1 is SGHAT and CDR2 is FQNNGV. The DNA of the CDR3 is TGTGCCAGCAGCCTCCTCCTCCCAGGGGCCGGAGTGGGCTACACCTTC. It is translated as CASSLLLPGAGVGYTF.

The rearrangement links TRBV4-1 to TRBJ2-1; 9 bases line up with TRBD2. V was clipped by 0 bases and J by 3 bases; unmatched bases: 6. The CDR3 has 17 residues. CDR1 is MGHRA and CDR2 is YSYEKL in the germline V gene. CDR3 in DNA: TGCGCCAGCAGCCAAGAAACCGGGACTAGCAGCTACAATGAGCAGTTCTTC. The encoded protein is CASSQETGTSSYNEQFF.

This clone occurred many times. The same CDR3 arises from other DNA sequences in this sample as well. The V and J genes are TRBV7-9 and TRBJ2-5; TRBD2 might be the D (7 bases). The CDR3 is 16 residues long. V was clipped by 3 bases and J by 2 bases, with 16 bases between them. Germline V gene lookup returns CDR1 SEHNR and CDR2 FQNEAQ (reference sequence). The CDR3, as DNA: TGTGCCAGCAGCTTGGGGGGGAGGGGGGGGCAAGAGACCCAGTACTTC. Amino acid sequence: CASSLGGRGGQETQYF.

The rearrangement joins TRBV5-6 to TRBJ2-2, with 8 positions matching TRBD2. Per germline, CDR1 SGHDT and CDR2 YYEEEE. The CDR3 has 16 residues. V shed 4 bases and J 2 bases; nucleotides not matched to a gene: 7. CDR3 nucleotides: TGTGCCAGCAGCCCACGGACTAGCAGAAACACCGGGGAGCTGTTTTTT. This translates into CASSPRTSRNTGELFF.

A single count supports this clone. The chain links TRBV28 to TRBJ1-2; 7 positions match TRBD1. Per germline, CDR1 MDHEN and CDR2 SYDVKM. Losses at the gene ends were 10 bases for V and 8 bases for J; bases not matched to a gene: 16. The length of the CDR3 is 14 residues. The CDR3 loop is CATRRQGRISGYTF. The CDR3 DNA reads TGTGCCACTCGACGACAGGGTAGGATATCGGGCTACACCTTC.

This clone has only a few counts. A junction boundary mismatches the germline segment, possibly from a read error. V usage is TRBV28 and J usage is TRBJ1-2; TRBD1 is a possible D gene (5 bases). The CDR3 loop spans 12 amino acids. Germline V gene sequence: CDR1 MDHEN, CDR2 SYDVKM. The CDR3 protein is CASSLRLTGAIF. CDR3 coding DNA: TGTGCCAGCAGTTTGCGGCTTACAGGAGCCATCTTC.

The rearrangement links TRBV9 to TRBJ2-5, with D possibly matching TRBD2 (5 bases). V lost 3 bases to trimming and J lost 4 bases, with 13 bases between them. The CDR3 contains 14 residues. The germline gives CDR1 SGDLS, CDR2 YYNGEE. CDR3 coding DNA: TGTGCCAGCAGCGCCATGACCGAGGGAGAGACCCAGTACTTC. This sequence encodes CASSAMTEGETQYF.

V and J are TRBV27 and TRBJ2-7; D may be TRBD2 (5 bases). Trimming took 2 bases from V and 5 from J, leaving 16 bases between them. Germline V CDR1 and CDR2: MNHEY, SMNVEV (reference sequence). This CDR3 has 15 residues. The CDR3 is CASSLEAPGFHEQYF. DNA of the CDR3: TGTGCCAGCAGTTTAGAGGCTCCGGGGTTCCACGAGCAGTACTTC.

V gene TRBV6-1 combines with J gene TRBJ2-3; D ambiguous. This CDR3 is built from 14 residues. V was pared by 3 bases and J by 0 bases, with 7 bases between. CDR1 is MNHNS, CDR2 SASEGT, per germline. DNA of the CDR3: TGTGCCAGCAGTGATTCCCCGAGCACAGATACGCAGTATTTT. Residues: CASSDSPSTDTQYF.

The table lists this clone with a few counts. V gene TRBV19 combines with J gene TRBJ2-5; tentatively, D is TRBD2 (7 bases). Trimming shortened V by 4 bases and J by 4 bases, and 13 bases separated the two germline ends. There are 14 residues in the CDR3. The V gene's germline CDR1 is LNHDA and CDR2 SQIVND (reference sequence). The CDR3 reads CASSRGGVAETQYF. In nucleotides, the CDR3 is TGTGCCAGTAGTAGAGGGGGGGTTGCAGAGACCCAGTACTTC.

CDR3 in DNA: TGTGCCAGCAATCCAGACAGGGAGGCCGATACGCAGTATTTT. Its protein is CASNPDREADTQYF. The J gene is TRBJ2-3, the V gene TRBV2, with a weak D call TRBD1 (7 bases). This CDR3 has 14 residues. Trimming cost V 7 bases and J 6 bases, with 17 bases left between them. Per the germline V gene, CDR1 is SNHLY and CDR2 is FYNNEI.

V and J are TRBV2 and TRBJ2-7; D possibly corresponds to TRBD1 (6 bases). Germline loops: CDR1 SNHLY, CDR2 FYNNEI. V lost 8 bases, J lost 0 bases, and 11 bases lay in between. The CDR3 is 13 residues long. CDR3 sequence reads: CASQGSNSYEQYF. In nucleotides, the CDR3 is TGTGCCAGCCAGGGGTCCAACTCCTACGAGCAGTACTTC.